This record looks at one T cell receptor beta chain sequence and its context. Profiled with immunoSEQ multiplex PCR; TCRdb holds only in-frame clones, not every one. The top ten hold around 2.3% of the sample, which has fewer than 350,000 clones, roughly 85% seen once. These data originate in a study of blood T cell repertoires in COVID-19. The V end lost 4 bases, the J end lost 5 bases, and 8 bases lay between the germline ends. The CDR3 is made up of 12 amino acids. Per germline, CDR1 MDHEN and CDR2 SYDVKM. The chain is built from TRBV28 and TRBJ1-2; D gene unclear. This clonotype originated in a woman in her forties or fifties who had recovered from COVID-19. The sample comprised PBMCs or T cells enriched from blood (not recorded which). This chain's CDR3 is CASSSDLYGYTF. In DNA, the CDR3 is TGTGCCAGCAGTTCGGACTTATATGGCTACACCTTC.